This TCR beta chain is from a study of OX40 agonist ivuxolimab in advanced cancers. Findings of the study overall: Some nonresponders additionally presented with little normalized T-cell clonal expansion.

The CDR3 length is 17 residues. The ends lost 0 bases at V and 0 bases at J; junction bases unmatched: 7. Germline V CDR1 and CDR2: SQVTM, ANQGSEA. Only one count was recorded for this clone. Its antigen is not identified. TCRdb's table, derived via immunoSEQ multiplex PCR, lists solely in-frame clones and lacks some. The data hold approximately 75,000 clones, with roughly 78% observed a single time. This specimen was CD4+ or CD8+ T cells sorted from blood, taken in a trial of the OX40 agonist ivuxolimab. The sequence was obtained from an adult with an advanced solid tumor such as melanoma, head and neck, liver or kidney cancer. This sequence joins TRBV29-1 and TRBJ1-5; 8 bases are a match to TRBD1. The chain's CDR3 is CSVEDPGTGNSNQPQHF. Written as DNA, the CDR3 is TGCAGCGTTGAAGACCCGGGGACAGGCAATAGCAATCAGCCCCAGCATTTT.